This TCR beta chain emerged from a study of cytomegalovirus exposure and HLA in healthy donors. Across the whole study: Some 85 million unique TCRs from HLA-typed donors were held in an early data release. Findings and caveats of the study: Researchers reported in a later analysis that common viral pathogens appeared linked to several top clusters.

The V gene's germline CDR1 is SGHNT and CDR2 YYREEE (reference sequence). The ends were cut back, 4 bases at V and 5 bases at J, with 13 bases in the middle. The CDR3 extends over 14 amino acids. A word on this clone: Its specificity is unknown.

PCR was performed using 60 Vbeta and 13 Jbeta primers. The protocol was immunoSEQ multiplex PCR, while the TCRdb copy is restricted to in-frame clones and leaves out a portion. Of more than 150,000 clones listed, 75% to 90% are singletons. The receptor comes from a man between 18 and 35 years old in good health and CMV-seropositive. Input material: PBMCs. This chain joins TRBV5-4 and TRBJ2-4; D is perhaps TRBD2 (5 bases). CDR3 nucleotides: TGTGCCAGCAGCCGAGGGCAGAGGGAAAACATTCAGTACTTC. Residues: CASSRGQRENIQYF.